The rows below give T cell receptor beta chains drawn from one sample of a study of control samples from healthy donors and cancer patients. TCRdb's copy holds only in-frame clones and misses some; the assay was immunoSEQ multiplex PCR. The data show 6,000 or so clones, approximately 68% seen once. The sample taken for sequencing was formalin-fixed, paraffin-embedded tissue. Source of these receptors: a male donor with melanoma. The CDR3 runs from the conserved cysteine through the conserved F or W. Each record gives: J gene, D gene, V gene, clone size, CDR3 DNA, CDR3 protein. D genes are given only for firm matches. Not all rows give a size; the values are once, few, many and, for expanded clones, a class.

j_gene: TRBJ2-2
d_gene: .
v_gene: TRBV9
abundance: .
CDR3nt: TGTGCCAGCAGCCTCCAGAGGGTTGTCTCCACCGGGGAGCTGTTTTTT
CDR3aa: CASSLQRVVSTGELFF

j_gene: TRBJ1-1
d_gene: .
v_gene: TRBV19
abundance: .
CDR3nt: TGTGCCAGTAGTATAATCGCAGGGACGAACACTGAAGCTTTCTTT
CDR3aa: CASSIIAGTNTEAFF

j_gene: TRBJ1-6
d_gene: .
v_gene: TRBV7-8
abundance: .
CDR3nt: TGTGCCAGCAGCCCCGCGGACGGAACGGGCTCACCCCTCCACTTT
CDR3aa: CASSPADGTGSPLHF

j_gene: TRBJ1-1
d_gene: .
v_gene: TRBV19
abundance: .
CDR3nt: TGTGCCAGTAGTATATGGGGGGCAAGTGAAGCTTTCTTT
CDR3aa: CASSIWGASEAFF

j_gene: TRBJ2-5
d_gene: .
v_gene: TRBV11-3
abundance: few
CDR3nt: TGTGCCAGCAGCTCCGGCGTGGGAGTACAAGAGACCCAGTACTTC
CDR3aa: CASSSGVGVQETQYF

j_gene: TRBJ1-1
d_gene: .
v_gene: TRBV5-1
abundance: .
CDR3nt: TGCGCCAGCAGCTTTGACCGGGACACTGAAGCTTTCTTT
CDR3aa: CASSFDRDTEAFF

j_gene: TRBJ1-1
d_gene: TRBD1
v_gene: TRBV11-3
abundance: few
CDR3nt: TGTGCCAGCAGCTCAACGACAGGGGAGCGCACTGAAGCTTTCTTT
CDR3aa: CASSSTTGERTEAFF

j_gene: TRBJ2-1
d_gene: TRBD2
v_gene: TRBV5-1
abundance: .
CDR3nt: TGCGCCAGCAGCTTGGGTGGGACTAGCGATGAGCAGTTCTTC
CDR3aa: CASSLGGTSDEQFF

j_gene: TRBJ2-7
d_gene: TRBD2
v_gene: TRBV7-8
abundance: .
CDR3nt: TGTGCCAGCACTCCGGGACTAGCTTACTACGAGCAGTACTTC
CDR3aa: CASTPGLAYYEQYF

j_gene: TRBJ2-7
d_gene: .
v_gene: TRBV19
abundance: .
CDR3nt: TGTGCCAGTAGCCAGGGTTCTTGGCAGGAGGCCTACGAGCAGTACTTC
CDR3aa: CASSQGSWQEAYEQYF

j_gene: TRBJ2-2
d_gene: TRBD2
v_gene: TRBV3-1/TRBV3-2
abundance: .
CDR3nt: TGTGCCAGCAGCCGGCTAGCGGCCCCCGGGGAGCTGTTTTTT
CDR3aa: CASSRLAAPGELFF

j_gene: TRBJ1-2
d_gene: .
v_gene: TRBV9
abundance: .
CDR3nt: TGTGCCAGCAGCGTAACCGTTGGAGCTAACTATGGCTACACCTTC
CDR3aa: CASSVTVGANYGYTF

j_gene: TRBJ2-6
d_gene: .
v_gene: TRBV6-4
abundance: once
CDR3nt: TGTGCCAGCAGTGAGGGTACAGGCTCTGGGGCCAACGTCCTGACTTTC
CDR3aa: CASSEGTGSGANVLTF

j_gene: TRBJ1-4
d_gene: .
v_gene: TRBV25-1
abundance: .
CDR3nt: TGTGTCAGCAGGGTCGGCGAAAAACTGTTTTTT
CDR3aa: CVSRVGEKLFF

j_gene: TRBJ1-4
d_gene: .
v_gene: TRBV7-9
abundance: .
CDR3nt: TGTGCCAGCACCAGGGGAGAGAATGAAAAACTGTTTTTT
CDR3aa: CASTRGENEKLFF

j_gene: TRBJ2-2
d_gene: TRBD2
v_gene: TRBV7-9
abundance: few
CDR3nt: TGTGCCAGCAGCTCCCTTGGCGGGAGGGAGGTTACCGGGGAGCTGTTTTTT
CDR3aa: CASSSLGGREVTGELFF